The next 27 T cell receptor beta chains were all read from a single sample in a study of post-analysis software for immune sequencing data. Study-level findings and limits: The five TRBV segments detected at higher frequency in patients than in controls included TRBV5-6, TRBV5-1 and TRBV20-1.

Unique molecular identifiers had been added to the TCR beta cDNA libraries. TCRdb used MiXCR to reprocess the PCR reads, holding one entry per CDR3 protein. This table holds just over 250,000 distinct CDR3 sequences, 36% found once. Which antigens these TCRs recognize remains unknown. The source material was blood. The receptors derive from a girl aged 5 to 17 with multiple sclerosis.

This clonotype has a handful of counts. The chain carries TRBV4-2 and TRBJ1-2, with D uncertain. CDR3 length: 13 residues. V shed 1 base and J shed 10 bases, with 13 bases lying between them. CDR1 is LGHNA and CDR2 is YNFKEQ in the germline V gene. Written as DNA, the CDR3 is TGTGCCAGCAGCCAAGCCCCGACAATAGACTACACCTTC. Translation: CASSQAPTIDYTF.

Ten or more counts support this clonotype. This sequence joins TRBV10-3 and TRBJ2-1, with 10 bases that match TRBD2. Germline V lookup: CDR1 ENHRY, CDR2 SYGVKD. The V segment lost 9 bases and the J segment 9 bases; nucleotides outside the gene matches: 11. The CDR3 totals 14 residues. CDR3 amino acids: CAILAGVGRGEQFF. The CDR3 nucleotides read TGTGCCATTCTAGCGGGAGTTGGACGCGGTGAGCAGTTCTTC.

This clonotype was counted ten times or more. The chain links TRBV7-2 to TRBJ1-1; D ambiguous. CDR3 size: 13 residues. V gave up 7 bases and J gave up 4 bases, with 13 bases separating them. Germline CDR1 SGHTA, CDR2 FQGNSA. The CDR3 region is CASTPSLGTEAFF. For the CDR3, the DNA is TGTGCCAGCACCCCCTCCCTGGGCACTGAAGCTTTCTTT.

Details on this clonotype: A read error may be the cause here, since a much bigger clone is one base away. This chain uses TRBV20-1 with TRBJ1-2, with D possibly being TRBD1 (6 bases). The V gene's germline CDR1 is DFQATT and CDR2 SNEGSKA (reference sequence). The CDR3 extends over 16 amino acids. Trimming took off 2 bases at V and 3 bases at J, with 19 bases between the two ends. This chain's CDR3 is CSARYPGAGRYYGYTF. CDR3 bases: TGCAGTGCTAGATACCCAGGGGCAGGGAGGTACTATGGCTACACCTTC.

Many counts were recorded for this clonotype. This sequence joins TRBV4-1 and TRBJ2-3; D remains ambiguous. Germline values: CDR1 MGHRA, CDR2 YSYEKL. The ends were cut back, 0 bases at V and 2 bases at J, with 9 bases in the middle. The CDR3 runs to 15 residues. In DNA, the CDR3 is TGCGCCAGCAGCCAAGATGGGCAATTCACAGATACGCAGTATTTT. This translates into CASSQDGQFTDTQYF.

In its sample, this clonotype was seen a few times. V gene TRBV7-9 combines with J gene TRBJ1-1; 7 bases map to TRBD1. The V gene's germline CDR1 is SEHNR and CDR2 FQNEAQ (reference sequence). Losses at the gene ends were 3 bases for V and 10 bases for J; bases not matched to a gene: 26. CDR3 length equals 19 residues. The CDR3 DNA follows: TGTGCCAGCAGCTTTGGACAGGTCGTAGCGGGGGCCGAAGGGATGGGAGCTTTCTTT. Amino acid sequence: CASSFGQVVAGAEGMGAFF.

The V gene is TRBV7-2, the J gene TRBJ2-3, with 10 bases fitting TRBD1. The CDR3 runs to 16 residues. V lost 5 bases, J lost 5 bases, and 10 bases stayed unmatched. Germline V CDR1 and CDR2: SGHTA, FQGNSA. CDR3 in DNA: TGTGCCAGCAGCCCGAACCTCGGACAGGGGGGAGATACGCAGTATTTT. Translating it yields CASSPNLGQGGDTQYF.

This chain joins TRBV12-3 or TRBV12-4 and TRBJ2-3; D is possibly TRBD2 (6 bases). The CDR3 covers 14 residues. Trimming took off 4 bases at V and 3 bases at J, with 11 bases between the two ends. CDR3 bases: TGTGCCAGCAGTTCTAGAGGGAGGACAGATACGCAGTATTTT. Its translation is CASSSRGRTDTQYF.

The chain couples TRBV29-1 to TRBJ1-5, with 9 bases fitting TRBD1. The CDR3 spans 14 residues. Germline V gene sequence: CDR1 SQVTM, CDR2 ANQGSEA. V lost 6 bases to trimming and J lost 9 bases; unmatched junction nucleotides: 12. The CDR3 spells CSVGTGRTRGPQHF. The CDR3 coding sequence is TGCAGCGTCGGGACAGGGAGAACGCGTGGGCCCCAGCATTTT.

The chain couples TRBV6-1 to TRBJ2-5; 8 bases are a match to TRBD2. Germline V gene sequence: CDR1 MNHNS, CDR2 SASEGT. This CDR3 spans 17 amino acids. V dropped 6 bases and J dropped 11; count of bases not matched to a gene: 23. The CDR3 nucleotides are TGTGCCAGCAGCCGCTCTGGCGGGGGGAGGGGGGTCAATGAGCAGTACTTC. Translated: CASSRSGGGRGVNEQYF.

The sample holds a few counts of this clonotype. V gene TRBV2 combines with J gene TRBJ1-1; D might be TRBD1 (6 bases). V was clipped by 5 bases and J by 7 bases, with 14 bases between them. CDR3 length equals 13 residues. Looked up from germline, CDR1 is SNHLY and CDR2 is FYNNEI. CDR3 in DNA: TGTGCCAGCAGTTCGGCGACAGGCCTTGAAGCTTTCTTT. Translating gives CASSSATGLEAFF.

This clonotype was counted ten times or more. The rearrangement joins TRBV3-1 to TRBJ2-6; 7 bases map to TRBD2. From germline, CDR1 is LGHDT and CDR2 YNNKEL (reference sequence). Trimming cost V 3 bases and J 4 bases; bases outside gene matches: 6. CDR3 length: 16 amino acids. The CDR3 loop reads CASSQGGVLGANVLTF. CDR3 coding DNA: TGTGCCAGCAGCCAGGGAGGGGTCCTCGGGGCCAACGTCCTGACTTTC.

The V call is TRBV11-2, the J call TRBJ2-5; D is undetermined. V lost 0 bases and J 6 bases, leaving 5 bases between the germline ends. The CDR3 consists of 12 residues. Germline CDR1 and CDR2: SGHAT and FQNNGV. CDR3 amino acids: CASSLDGQTQYF. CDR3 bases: TGTGCCAGCAGCTTAGATGGGCAGACCCAGTACTTC.

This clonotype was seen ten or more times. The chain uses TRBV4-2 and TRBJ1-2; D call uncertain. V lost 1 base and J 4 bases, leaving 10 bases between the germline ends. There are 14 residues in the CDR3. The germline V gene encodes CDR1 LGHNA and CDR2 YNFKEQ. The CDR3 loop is CASSQAAYGYGYTF. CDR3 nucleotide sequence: TGTGCCAGCAGCCAAGCAGCTTACGGCTATGGCTACACCTTC.

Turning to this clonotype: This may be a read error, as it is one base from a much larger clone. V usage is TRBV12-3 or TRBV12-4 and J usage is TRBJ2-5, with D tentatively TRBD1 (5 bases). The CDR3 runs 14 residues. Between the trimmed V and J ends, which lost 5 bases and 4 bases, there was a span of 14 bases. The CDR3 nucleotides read TGTGCCAGCAGTGTAGGAAGGGGCGCAGAGACCCAGTACTTC. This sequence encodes CASSVGRGAETQYF.

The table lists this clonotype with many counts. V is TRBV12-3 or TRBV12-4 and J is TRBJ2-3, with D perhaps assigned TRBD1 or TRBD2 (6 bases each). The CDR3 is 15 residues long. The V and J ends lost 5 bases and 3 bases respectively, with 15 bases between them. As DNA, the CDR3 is TGTGCCAGCAGTCCCCGGGGGCCCTCAACAGATACGCAGTATTTT. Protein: CASSPRGPSTDTQYF.

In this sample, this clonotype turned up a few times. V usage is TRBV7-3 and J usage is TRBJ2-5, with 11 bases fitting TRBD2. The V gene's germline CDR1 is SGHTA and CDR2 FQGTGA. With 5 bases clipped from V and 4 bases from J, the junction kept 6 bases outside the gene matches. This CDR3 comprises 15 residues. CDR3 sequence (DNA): TGTGCCAGCAGCGTTAGCGGGAGGGCCCCAGAGACCCAGTACTTC. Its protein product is CASSVSGRAPETQYF.

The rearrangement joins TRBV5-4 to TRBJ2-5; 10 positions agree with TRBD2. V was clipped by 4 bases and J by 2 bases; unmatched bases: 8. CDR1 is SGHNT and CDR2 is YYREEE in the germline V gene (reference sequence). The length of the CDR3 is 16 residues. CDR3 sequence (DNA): TGTGCCAGCAGCAGCCGACTAGCGGGCGAGCAAGAGACCCAGTACTTC. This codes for CASSSRLAGEQETQYF.

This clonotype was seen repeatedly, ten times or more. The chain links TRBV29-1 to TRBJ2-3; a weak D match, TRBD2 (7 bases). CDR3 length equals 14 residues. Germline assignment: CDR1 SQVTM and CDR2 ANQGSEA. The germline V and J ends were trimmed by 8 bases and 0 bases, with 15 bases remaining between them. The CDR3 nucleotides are TGCAGCCTTTTTGGGGGGGCCAGCACAGATACGCAGTATTTT. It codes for CSLFGGASTDTQYF.

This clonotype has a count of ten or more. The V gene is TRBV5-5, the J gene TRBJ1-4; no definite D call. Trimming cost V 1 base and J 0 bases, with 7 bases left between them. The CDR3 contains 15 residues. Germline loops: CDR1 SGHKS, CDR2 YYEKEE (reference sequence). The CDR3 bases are TGTGCCAGCAGCTTGACCGGTGCAACTAATGAAAAACTGTTTTTT. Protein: CASSLTGATNEKLFF. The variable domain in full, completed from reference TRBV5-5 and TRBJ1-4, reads DAGVTQSPTHLIKTRGQQVTLRCSPISGHKSVSWYQQVLGQGPQFIFQYYEKEERGRGNFPDRFSARQFPNYSSELNVNALLLGDSALYLCASSLTGATNEKLFFGSGTQLSVL.

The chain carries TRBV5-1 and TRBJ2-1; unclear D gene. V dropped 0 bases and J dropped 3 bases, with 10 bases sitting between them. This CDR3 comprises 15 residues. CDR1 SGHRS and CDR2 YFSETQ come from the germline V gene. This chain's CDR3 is CASSLDGQLYNEQFF. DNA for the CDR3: TGCGCCAGCAGCTTGGACGGGCAACTCTACAATGAGCAGTTCTTC. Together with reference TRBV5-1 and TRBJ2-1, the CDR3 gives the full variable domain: KAGVTQTPRYLIKTRGQQVTLSCSPISGHRSVSWYQQTPGQGLQFLFEYFSETQRNKGNFPGRFSGRQFSNSRSEMNVSTLELGDSALYLCASSLDGQLYNEQFFGPGTRLTVL.

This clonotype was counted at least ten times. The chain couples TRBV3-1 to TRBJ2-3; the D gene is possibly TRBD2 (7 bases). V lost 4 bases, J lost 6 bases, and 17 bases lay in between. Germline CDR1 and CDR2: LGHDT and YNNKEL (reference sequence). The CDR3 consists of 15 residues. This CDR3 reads CASSLRGAGHDTQYF. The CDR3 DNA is TGTGCCAGCAGCCTCCGGGGAGCGGGACATGATACGCAGTATTTT.

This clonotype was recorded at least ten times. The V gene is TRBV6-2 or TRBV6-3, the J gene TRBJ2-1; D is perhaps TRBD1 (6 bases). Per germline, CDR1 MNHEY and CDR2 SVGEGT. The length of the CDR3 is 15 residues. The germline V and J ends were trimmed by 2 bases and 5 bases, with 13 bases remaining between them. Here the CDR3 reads CASSYKGGINNEQFF. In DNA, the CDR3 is TGTGCCAGCAGTTACAAAGGGGGTATCAACAATGAGCAGTTCTTC.

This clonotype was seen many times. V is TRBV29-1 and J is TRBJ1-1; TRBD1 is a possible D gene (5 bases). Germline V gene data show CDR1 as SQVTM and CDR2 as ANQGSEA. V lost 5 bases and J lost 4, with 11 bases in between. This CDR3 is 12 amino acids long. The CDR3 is CSVSGGGTEAFF. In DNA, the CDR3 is TGCAGCGTTTCTGGGGGGGGCACTGAAGCTTTCTTT.

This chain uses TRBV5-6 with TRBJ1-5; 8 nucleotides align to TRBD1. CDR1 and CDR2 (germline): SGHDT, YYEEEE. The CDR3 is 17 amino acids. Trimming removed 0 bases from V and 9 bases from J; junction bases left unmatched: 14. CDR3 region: CASSLALGTGRTGPQHF. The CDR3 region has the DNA TGTGCCAGCAGCTTGGCCCTCGGGACAGGCAGAACTGGGCCCCAGCATTTT.

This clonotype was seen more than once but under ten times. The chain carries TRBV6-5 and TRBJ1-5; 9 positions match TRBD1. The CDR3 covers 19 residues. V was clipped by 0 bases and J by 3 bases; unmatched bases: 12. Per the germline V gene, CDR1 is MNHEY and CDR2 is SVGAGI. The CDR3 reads CASSYSRDRGGKNNQPQHF. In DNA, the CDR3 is TGTGCCAGCAGTTACTCCCGCGACAGGGGGGGCAAGAACAATCAGCCCCAGCATTTT.

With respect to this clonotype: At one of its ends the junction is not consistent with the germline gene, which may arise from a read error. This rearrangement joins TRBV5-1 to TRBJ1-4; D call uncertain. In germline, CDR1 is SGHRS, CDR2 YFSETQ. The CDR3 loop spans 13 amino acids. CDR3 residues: CANSLGPGEKLFF. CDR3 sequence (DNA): TGCGCCAACAGCTTAGGCCCTGGAGAAAAACTGTTTTTT.